This T cell receptor beta chain is drawn from a study of blood T cell repertoires in COVID-19. Methods used by the authors: Reference gene primers were amplified, and this amplification served to estimate nucleated cell counts. The table came from immunoSEQ multiplex PCR; TCRdb's copy has only in-frame clones and leaves some out. V and J calls and clone size follow that table, whereas D and trimming were derived from the DNA. The sample holds about 100,000 clones, less than 75% seen once. This clone was counted a few times. Between the trimmed V and J ends, which lost 1 base and 6 bases, there was a span of 10 bases. CDR3 length: 13 residues. Germline CDR1 and CDR2: LGHDT and YNNKEL (reference sequence).

The sample taken for sequencing was peripheral blood. The source of this sequence is a woman aged 40 to 55 with acute or convalescent COVID-19. The chain is built from TRBV3-1 (or the pseudogene TRBV3-2) and TRBJ2-7, with D possibly being TRBD1 (6 bases). CDR3 DNA: TGTGCCAGCAGCCAAGCTCAGGGGCGCGAGCAGTACTTC. This sequence encodes CASSQAQGREQYF.